This TCR beta chain was identified during a study of shared clonotypes between healthy human individuals. Remarks on this clone: The junction and the germline gene differ at one end; a read error may be behind it.

The data were produced by immunoSEQ multiplex PCR, yet TCRdb's version contains in-frame clones alone and is incomplete. The sample shows about 1.5 million clones, over 95% of them seen only once. This CDR3 is 11 amino acids long. CDR1 is MDHEN, CDR2 SYDVKM, per germline. The sample consisted of naive CD4+ T cells sorted from blood. Regarding subset: CD45RA+ positively selected. The rearrangement joins TRBV28 to TRBJ2-1; perhaps TRBD1 as D (5 bases). This sequence was found in a man in his thirties or forties in good health. The CDR3 loop is CANSAGPEQFF. For the CDR3, the DNA is TGTGCCAACAGTGCAGGGCCTGAGCAGTTCTTC.